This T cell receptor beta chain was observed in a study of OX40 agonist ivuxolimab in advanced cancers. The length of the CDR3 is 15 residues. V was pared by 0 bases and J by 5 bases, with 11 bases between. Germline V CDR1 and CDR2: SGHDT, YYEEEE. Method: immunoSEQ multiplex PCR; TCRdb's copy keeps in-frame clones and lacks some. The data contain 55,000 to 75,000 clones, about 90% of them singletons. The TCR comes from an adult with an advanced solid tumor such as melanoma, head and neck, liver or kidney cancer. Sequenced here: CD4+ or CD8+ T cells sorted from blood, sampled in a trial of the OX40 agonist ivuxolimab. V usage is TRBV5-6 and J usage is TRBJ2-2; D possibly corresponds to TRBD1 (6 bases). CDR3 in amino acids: CASSLGRGSTGELFF. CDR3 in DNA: TGTGCCAGCAGCTTGGGCAGGGGTTCTACCGGGGAGCTGTTTTTT.